Listed here are 20 T cell receptor beta chains from one sample, sequenced in a study of T cells in Graves' hyperthyroidism and ophthalmopathy. Researchers took RNA transcripts and amplified the TCR beta CDR3 regions from them. HTBI primers drove first-round RT-PCR of the TCR CDR3. TCRdb called the multiplex PCR reads again in MiXCR, with one record for every CDR3 protein. Among under 650,000 distinct CDR3 sequences listed, 15% to 20% were seen once. Sequenced: blood. The origin of the receptors is a woman in her twenties or thirties with Graves' hyperthyroidism.

V and J are TRBV20-1 and TRBJ2-5; 9 positions agree with TRBD1. CDR3 size: 18 residues. The junction had 16 bases not matched to a gene; V was cut back by 0 bases and J by 5 bases. The V gene's germline CDR1 is DFQATT and CDR2 SNEGSKA (reference sequence). CDR3 nucleotide sequence: TGCAGTGCTAGAGAGATGGCACAGGGGGCGCAGGGGGGGGAGACCCAGTACTTC. Residues: CSAREMAQGAQGGETQYF.

The chain joins TRBV19 to TRBJ1-5; 8 bases map to TRBD1. The length of the CDR3 is 13 residues. Germline V gene lookup returns CDR1 LNHDA and CDR2 SQIVND (reference sequence). Losses at the gene ends were 7 bases for V and 7 bases for J; bases not matched to a gene: 6. CDR3 residues: CASTRQGWQPQHF. CDR3 coding DNA: TGTGCCAGTACGAGACAGGGGTGGCAGCCCCAGCATTTT.

This clonotype was seen repeatedly, ten times or more. The chain links TRBV10-3 to TRBJ2-1; TRBD1 is a possible D gene (6 bases). V gave up 6 bases and J gave up 5 bases, with 8 bases separating them. Per germline, CDR1 ENHRY and CDR2 SYGVKD. The CDR3 has 12 amino acids. The CDR3: CAISWTDNEQFF. As DNA, the CDR3 is TGTGCCATCAGCTGGACAGACAATGAGCAGTTCTTC.

This clonotype was observed at least ten times. This chain joins TRBV25-1 and TRBJ1-1; D is ambiguous. Germline loops: CDR1 MGHDK, CDR2 SYGVNS. Trimming shortened V by 4 bases and J by 3 bases, and 9 bases separated the two germline ends. This CDR3 is 13 amino acids long. CDR3 sequence (DNA): TGTGCCAGCAGTGTAAACAAGCACACTGAAGCTTTCTTT. This gives the protein CASSVNKHTEAFF.

This clonotype was seen repeatedly, ten times or more. The chain has TRBV11-2 and TRBJ1-2; D might be TRBD1 (5 bases). The CDR3 extends over 13 amino acids. V lost 5 bases and J lost 3, with 10 bases in between. From germline, CDR1 is SGHAT and CDR2 FQNNGV. This CDR3 is CASSLRVDYGYTF. The DNA of the CDR3 is TGTGCCAGCAGCCTCAGGGTTGACTATGGCTACACCTTC.

This clonotype was seen repeatedly, ten times or more. This rearrangement joins TRBV10-3 to TRBJ2-1; 12 nucleotides align to TRBD2. CDR1 is ENHRY and CDR2 is SYGVKD in the germline V gene. Trimming cost V 6 bases and J 6 bases; bases outside gene matches: 6. The CDR3 spans 15 residues. The CDR3 sequence: CAIRRTSGILNEQFF. The CDR3, as DNA: TGTGCCATCAGGCGGACTAGCGGGATTCTCAATGAGCAGTTCTTC.

The gene calls are TRBV7-2 and TRBJ1-3, with D perhaps TRBD1 (5 bases). CDR1 SGHTA and CDR2 FQGNSA come from the germline V gene. The CDR3 is 14 residues long. Trimming stripped 5 bases from V and 2 bases from J, with 10 bases between. CDR3 DNA: TGTGCCAGCAGCCCCACGGGGGCTGGAAACACCATATATTTT. Translating it yields CASSPTGAGNTIYF.

The chain is built from TRBV12-3 or TRBV12-4 and TRBJ2-3, with TRBD2 identical over 7 bases. The J segment lost 4 bases and the V segment lost 8 bases, leaving 12 bases of the junction unmatched. This CDR3 has 15 amino acids. CDR3 DNA: TGTGCCAGCCCCCCTAGCGGAGGGGAGGCAGATACGCAGTATTTT. It codes for CASPPSGGEADTQYF.

The V call is TRBV12-3 or TRBV12-4, the J call TRBJ2-7; unclear D gene. CDR3 length equals 12 residues. V lost 2 bases and J 7 bases, leaving 9 bases between the germline ends. The CDR3: CASSLRIREQYF. CDR3 in DNA: TGTGCCAGCAGTTTAAGGATTCGGGAGCAGTACTTC.

With respect to this clonotype: A much more abundant neighbour one base away suggests this may be a read error. V and J are TRBV12-3 or TRBV12-4 and TRBJ2-2, with 9 bases matching TRBD1. The CDR3 has 15 residues. Losses at the gene ends were 5 bases for V and 3 bases for J; bases not matched to a gene: 4. The CDR3 nucleotides are TGTGCCAGCAGTCTCTGGACAGGGGACACCGGGGAGCTGTTTTTT. It codes for CASSLWTGDTGELFF.

This clonotype has more than one count but fewer than ten. The chain employs TRBV9 and TRBJ2-3, with D uncertain. Germline lookup yields CDR1 SGDLS and CDR2 YYNGEE. The CDR3 has 15 amino acids. V was pared by 4 bases and J by 1 base, with 13 bases between. The CDR3 protein is CASSPLGIGTDTQYF. Written as DNA, the CDR3 is TGTGCCAGCAGCCCCCTTGGGATCGGCACAGATACGCAGTATTTT.

This chain joins TRBV18 and TRBJ1-1; weak D call: TRBD1 (6 bases). With 7 bases removed from V and 9 bases from J, the gap between germline ends came to 18 bases. Germline CDR1 and CDR2: KGHSH and LQKENI. The CDR3 is 13 residues long. This chain's CDR3 is CASLQGPREQAFF. Written as DNA, the CDR3 is TGTGCCAGCTTACAGGGCCCGAGAGAACAAGCTTTCTTT. Full variable domain (missing parts from reference TRBV18 and TRBJ1-1): NAGVMQNPRHLVRRRGQEARLRCSPMKGHSHVYWYRQLPEEGLKFMVYLQKENIIDESGMPKERFSAEFPKEGPSILRIQQVVRGDSAAYFCASLQGPREQAFFGQGTRLTVV.

Concerning this clonotype itself: Given a much more abundant clone one base away, this may be a read error. The chain joins TRBV12-3 or TRBV12-4 to TRBJ2-2; D unclear. The CDR3 length is 15 residues. Trimming shortened V by 5 bases and J by 9 bases, and 19 bases separated the two germline ends. The CDR3 coding sequence is TGTGCCAGCAGTACCGTATCTACTGGGCGCAGGGAGCTGTTTTTT. Protein sequence: CASSTVSTGRRELFF.

This clonotype was recorded at least ten times. This rearrangement joins TRBV27 to TRBJ2-3; no firm D call. The germline CDR1 and CDR2 sequences are MNHEY and SMNVEV (reference sequence). This CDR3 has 11 residues. Trimming pared 6 bases from V and 5 bases from J, leaving 6 bases between. The DNA of the CDR3 is TGTGCCAGCAGGACGGGAGATACGCAGTATTTT. Translation gives CASRTGDTQYF.

This clonotype was observed many times. This chain joins TRBV28 and TRBJ1-1; D remains unclear. There are 15 residues in the CDR3. The V gene lost 2 bases and the J gene lost 0 bases, with 10 bases spanning the gap. Looked up from germline, CDR1 is MDHEN and CDR2 is SYDVKM. This CDR3 is CASSLLMTVNTEAFF. The CDR3 DNA reads TGTGCCAGCAGTTTACTCATGACGGTGAACACTGAAGCTTTCTTT. The whole variable domain, filled in from reference TRBV28 and TRBJ1-1, reads DVKVTQSSRYLVKRTGEKVFLECVQDMDHENMFWYRQDPGLGLRLIYFSYDVKMKEKGDIPEGYSVSREKKERFSLILESASTNQTSMYLCASSLLMTVNTEAFFGQGTRLTVV.

This clonotype was seen a single time. A read error may be the cause here, since a much bigger clone is one base away. The rearrangement links TRBV2 to TRBJ2-7; 11 positions match TRBD2. The germline CDR1 and CDR2 sequences are SNHLY and FYNNEI. The CDR3 loop spans 14 amino acids. Germline trimming cut 6 bases from V and 2 bases from J; bases unmatched to any gene: 3. CDR3 amino acids: CASRGTSGTYEQYF. The CDR3 DNA sequence: TGTGCCAGCAGGGGGACTAGCGGTACCTACGAGCAGTACTTC.

This clonotype was recorded many times. This sequence joins TRBV27 and TRBJ1-1, with a tentative D call TRBD1 (5 bases). Germline CDR1 MNHEY, CDR2 SMNVEV (reference sequence). CDR3 length: 12 amino acids. Trimming took 4 bases from V and 4 from J, leaving 7 bases between them. CDR3 nucleotide sequence: TGTGCCAGCAGTTCGCAGGGCACTGAAGCTTTCTTT. Protein: CASSSQGTEAFF.

This clonotype was counted at least ten times. The genes are TRBV20-1 and TRBJ2-5; 7 bases fit TRBD2. This CDR3 contains 19 residues. Trimming took 0 bases from V and 4 from J; bases not matched to a gene: 20. Per germline, CDR1 DFQATT and CDR2 SNEGSKA (reference sequence). The CDR3 protein is CSARDLILAEGSMGETQYF. In DNA form, the CDR3 reads TGCAGTGCTAGAGATCTGATCCTAGCGGAAGGCTCTATGGGAGAGACCCAGTACTTC.

The chain has TRBV6-1 and TRBJ2-1, with D possibly called TRBD1 or TRBD2 (6 bases each). V shed 5 bases and J shed 1 base, with 21 bases lying between them. The CDR3 totals 18 residues. Germline CDR1 MNHNS, CDR2 SASEGT. The CDR3 reads CASSPSRGQSLSYNEQFF. The CDR3 nucleotides read TGTGCCAGCAGTCCCTCCCGGGGGCAGAGCCTATCCTACAATGAGCAGTTCTTC.

The gene calls are TRBV5-1 and TRBJ2-5, with no clear D. CDR3 length: 14 residues. V lost 0 bases to trimming and J lost 4 bases, with 10 bases between them. Germline loops: CDR1 SGHRS, CDR2 YFSETQ. CDR3 sequence (DNA): TGCGCCAGCAGCTTGGGACTCCAACTAGAGACCCAGTACTTC. This encodes CASSLGLQLETQYF.